This T cell receptor (beta chain) was sequenced for a study of cytomegalovirus exposure and HLA in healthy donors (dated by TCRdb to between 2016 and 2019). Study-wide context: An earlier analysis of approximately 590 of the donors reported approximately 290 Gb of sequence data and approximately 110 million unique TCR beta sequences from 150 million to 200 million T cells. Genome-wide SNP genotypes for about three fifths of the 666 donors were used in a later genetic analysis, which treated that subset as a discovery cohort. Rather than using new phenotypic data, the later analysis identified candidate immune exposures from TCR beta sequences and from how often those sequences occurred across donors. An earlier analysis of several hundred of the donors used high-throughput TCR beta sequencing to judge whether each TCR beta V gene segment behaved as functional or pseudogenic. Approximately 300 gigabases of sequencing data and approximately 92 million unique TCR sequences made up an early release that covered several hundred HLA-typed donors. Donor age, sex, ethnicity and CMV serostatus were compiled alongside the repertoire data. Using immunosequencing, the study profiled T cell repertoires from fewer than 700 subjects and related those repertoires to cytomegalovirus serostatus. The number of donors typed differed by locus, with about 629-630 for A, B, C, DRB1 and DQB1, roughly 520 for DQA1, about 610 for DPA1, and around 430 for DPB1. In addition to the first cohort of hundreds of subjects, a separate validation cohort of 120 different subjects was used. In a later analysis, previously published TCR beta repertoires from 550 to 750 donors were re-analyzed and high-resolution HLA genotyping was added so that TCR occurrence patterns could be studied. About 5 DR-DQ haplotypes were handled as single units for association and clustering, since linkage in the cohort was strong. Among about 410 genotyped donors of the cohort, an average of approximately 240,000 unique TCR beta nucleotide sequences was sequenced per donor, of which about 19% were non-productive. The study combined high-throughput TCR immunosequencing, statistical association of individual TCRs with disease status, and machine learning to predict cytomegalovirus infection status. The study was designed to test whether signatures of past pathogen exposure could be identified by cataloging public T cell receptors. All discovery cohort repertoires had been generated on a single sequencing platform. HLA typing covered class I and class II loci at four-digit resolution. Of the approximately 370 genotyped donors, roughly 80% were placed in the genetic ancestry cluster associated with self-reported Caucasian donors. The paper's findings and limits, for the study overall: Sequencing depth was assumed to be roughly uniform across donors in the presence/absence analyses, though that assumption may not hold. Specific HLA alleles were associated with roughly 16,000 TCR beta sequences at a false discovery rate of 0.05 in a later analysis. In a later genetic analysis, fewer N-insertions in productive TCRs were reported among donors in an Asian-associated ancestry cluster than the roughly 700-donor mean. Some IMGT-functional V segments, including TRBV6-2 and TRBV6-3, could not be told apart with the 87-base-pair reads, so those segments were excluded. Because counts were too low, 15 to 20 rarely observed V segments, including chromosome 9 orphons, were left out of the earlier analysis of 587 of the donors. The sequencing pipeline was judged likely to have produced a cluster of highly shared sequence variants as a technical artifact. Correlated functional status among segregating V segments might be attributable to linkage disequilibrium, but an unknown experimental factor could not be ruled out. A further reported finding was that TCR beta sequences accurately predicted the HLA-A and HLA-B alleles for most subjects in the first cohort. In a later genetic analysis, a missense DCLRE1C variant was associated with V-gene and J-gene trimming of TCR beta chains, and the association was replicated in an independent cohort. In vitro tests confirmed that a few of the cytomegalovirus-associated TCR beta chains recognize cytomegalovirus antigens. According to a later analysis, TCR association rates differed among HLA loci, with DRB1 alleles showing the most associated TCRs and HLA-C alleles showing the fewest. Only TCR beta chains were sequenced in this cohort, and the absence of alpha or paired-chain data limited detectable features. Assigning TCR associations to individual alleles was difficult when HLA alleles, especially DR and DQ, strongly co-occurred. Across donors, most TCR sequences were observed very rarely, whereas some public TCRs were present in many individuals. A later analysis found that HLA-associated TCR beta chains were more clonally expanded and had lower generation probabilities than equally common non-associated chains. In a later analysis, most CMV-associated TCR beta chains were found to appear HLA-restricted, with HLA associations seemingly driven largely by CMV exposure. The study gave a list of around 170 TCR beta chains associated with cytomegalovirus. CMV serostatus was the only immune exposure information available for the cohort. Because HLA typing was missing for some donors at each locus, association tests included only the typed subset. In an earlier analysis of roughly 500 of the donors, most TCR beta V segments appeared in productive rearrangements about 87% or about 30% of the time, broadly matching IMGT annotations. The classifier was reported to diagnose cytomegalovirus status with high specificity and sensitivity in both the original cohort and the validation cohort. Several of the top co-occurrence clusters appeared to be linked to parvovirus B19, influenza, CMV and Epstein-Barr virus, according to a later analysis. It was suggested by the authors that the approach could potentially be generalized to other disease states and immunological phenotypes.

The sample holds one count of this clone. Its antigen is still unknown. Base qualities are not at hand, and no much larger clone is one base apart. As encoded in the germline V gene, CDR1 is SGHRS while CDR2 is YFSETQ. The CDR3, from cysteine to phenylalanine, totals 15 residues. The entry retains the CDR3 DNA only, 45 bases that are in frame from base 1. V loses 6 bases of germline sequence and J loses 4 bases, and the interval between the two ends is 19 bases. In total, approximately 700 healthy bone marrow donors made up the cohort. Cohort members were all nominally healthy when sampled, although unrecorded immune exposures were likely present. The donor tested CMV seropositive and was one of the 289 seropositive cohort members. A peripheral blood sample was provided by each donor, and peripheral blood mononuclear cells were used for TCR beta sequencing. The Qiagen DNeasy Blood Extraction Kit was used to extract genomic DNA from the blood cell samples.

Library preparation employed the immunoSEQ multiplex PCR assay. The multiplex PCR relied on a mix of 60 forward primers for TCR Vbeta segments and 13 reverse primers for TCR Jbeta segments. The CDR3 region of rearranged TCR beta genes was amplified from genomic DNA with a multiplex PCR assay. The Illumina HiSeq System was used to sequence the amplified TCR beta libraries as 87-base-pair reads. As for the authors' bioinformatics: In a later analysis, roughly 80 million unique TCR beta chains were counted across the 650 to 700 repertoires, and roughly 11 million of these chains were shared by at least two donors. A nearest-neighbor algorithm error-corrected the raw reads and collapsed the reads into unique sequences, merging closely related sequences to remove PCR and sequencing errors. CDR3 sequences were aligned to IMGT reference sequences to assign V, D and J gene segments. For a sequence to be retained, a match of at least six nucleotides to both a V gene segment and a J gene segment was required. A rearrangement was called productive if the CDR3 had no stop codons and remained in frame with V and J, and every other rearrangement was called non-productive. CDR3 was defined according to IMGT convention as the region running from the second conserved V-encoded cysteine to the conserved J-encoded phenylalanine. In an earlier analysis of approximately 500 of the donors, sequences lacking an unambiguous match to a single V gene segment were excluded. An earlier analysis of several hundred of the donors called V segments functional above 56.7% productive rearrangements and segregating when the between-donor standard deviation exceeded 5%. A statistical classification framework was developed to diagnose cytomegalovirus status using the catalog of TCR beta chain sequences. V and J gene assignment, in a later analysis, came from comparing TCR nucleotide sequences with IMGT/GENE-DB human TR gene sequences. Using the TCRdist pipeline, a later analysis assigned CDR3 sequences along with most-parsimonious VDJ recombination scenarios. In a later analysis, each TCR beta chain was defined by its CDR3 amino acid sequence together with its V-gene family, and reads lacking a unique V-gene family were excluded. In a later analysis, around 600 highly shared, low-generation-probability nucleotide sequences were removed to address suspected cross-contamination and a sequencing artifact. For each public chain, a later analysis derived a clonal expansion index from normalized ranks of inferred template counts within each repertoire. In a later analysis, generation probabilities were computed using a VDJ recombination model fitted to out-of-frame rearrangements, and the results were checked against IGoR. In a later analysis, TCR-TCR, TCR-HLA and TCR-CMV co-occurrence was scored with hypergeometric tests, and a repertoire-size bias correction was applied to TCR pairs. To estimate false discovery rates, a later analysis permuted the HLA or CMV assignments 20 times. In a later analysis, co-occurring TCRs were grouped using DBSCAN, and TCRdist sequence similarity was added for clustering within HLA-allele-positive subsets. Co-occurrence clustering excluded repertoires with fewer than 30,000 or more than 120,000 public chains, plus five with anomalous nucleotide sharing. Sourced from immuneACCESS, this table was stored by TCRdb with only in-frame sequences that have V and J called. A share of the clones is absent; for the studies checked, an unresolved V gene accounts for under half, and the remainder has no known explanation. For V, J and clone size, that table is used; D and trimming come from the DNA. The sample contains under 140,000 clones, over 60% of them found a single time. The ten largest clones represent around 2.9% of the sample.

The sequence derives from a woman aged 55-69 years in good health and CMV-seropositive. Material for sequencing was PBMCs. The sequence joins TRBV5-1 to TRBJ1-2, with the identity of the D gene unclear. CDR3 region: CASKVWVEGGYGYTF. In nucleotides, the sequence is TGCGCCAGCAAAGTTTGGGTAGAGGGCGGCTATGGCTACACCTTC.